This T cell receptor (beta chain) was observed in a study of cytomegalovirus exposure and HLA in healthy donors. This clone has only one observation. Its antigen is undetermined. The length of the CDR3 is 14 residues. The V gene end was trimmed by 3 bases and the J gene end by 4 bases; junction bases not matched to a gene: 4. The germline V gene encodes CDR1 SGHNT and CDR2 YYREEE (reference sequence). Notes on the study in general: The finding came from a later analysis; first-cohort TCR clusters tended to co-occur in the roughly 120 validation repertoires. The study flagged around 160 TCR beta chains as cytomegalovirus-associated.

Profiling relied on immunoSEQ multiplex PCR, and the TCRdb table lists in-frame clones only, not all of them. The table shows 150,000 to 200,000 clones, with about 82% occurring only once. The V call is TRBV5-4, the J call TRBJ2-1; 7 bases fit TRBD1. The sequenced sample consisted of PBMCs. This TCR was sampled from a woman aged 18 to 35 in good health and CMV-seronegative. The CDR3 loop is CASSSGQEYNEQFF. In DNA form, the CDR3 reads TGTGCCAGCAGCTCTGGACAGGAATACAATGAGCAGTTCTTC.